The source of this T cell receptor beta chain is a study of PD-1 blockade in classical Hodgkin lymphoma. After autologous stem cell transplantation all patients relapsed, and prior brentuximab vedotin exposure differed between cohorts. Produced via immunoSEQ multiplex PCR; TCRdb's table is partial and in-frame only. The table lists thousands of clones, 60% to 85% of them singletons. Trimming took 3 bases from V and 9 from J, leaving 14 bases between them. CDR3 size: 13 residues. Germline V gives CDR1 MNHNS, CDR2 SASEGT. The sample was peripheral blood mononuclear cells (PBMCs), taken at baseline. This TCR was sampled from a human donor with classical Hodgkin lymphoma. The chain carries TRBV6-1 and TRBJ2-5; D gene uncertain. The CDR3 DNA is TGTGCCAGCAGTGACTCGGGTGGGATGGCCCAGTACTTC. It codes for CASSDSGGMAQYF.